The rows below give T cell receptor beta chains drawn from one sample of a study of regulatory T cells in long-lasting Graves disease. One entry per CDR3 protein, called by TCRdb with MiXCR from the multiplex PCR reads. The data hold 410,000 or so distinct CDR3 sequences, with about 16% observed a single time. The data also belong to a second study, concerning T cells in Graves' hyperthyroidism and ophthalmopathy.

The starting material was peripheral blood mononuclear cells (PBMCs), obtained at new diagnosis, from a patient treated with antithyroid drugs. Receptors originate from a woman aged 30 to 39 with Graves disease. CDR3s include the opening cysteine and the closing phenylalanine or tryptophan. A D gene is named only where the DNA matches it firmly. The listing skips clone size in some rows; elsewhere it reads once, few, many or a size class.

j_gene,v_gene,d_gene,abundance,CDR3nt,CDR3aa
TRBJ1-5,TRBV28,-,many,TGTGCCAGCAGTAGCGACAGGTCCGATCAGCCCCAGCATTTT,CASSSDRSDQPQHF
TRBJ2-6,TRBV20-1,-,-,TGCAGTGCTCGGGCCTCGGGGTCTGGGGCCAACGTCCTGACTTTC,CSARASGSGANVLTF
TRBJ1-5,TRBV18,-,many,TGTGCCAGCAGGTCGGGCAGCAATCAGCCCCAGCATTTT,CASRSGSNQPQHF
TRBJ2-7,TRBV6-5,-,-,TGTGCCAGCAGTTGGGCAGGGCCGGCCTACGAGCAGTACTTC,CASSWAGPAYEQYF
TRBJ2-1,TRBV7-3,TRBD2,-,TGTGCCAGTAGTTCCCCCGGGCAGCGGGGCTCCTACGAGCAGTTCTTC,CASSSPGQRGSYEQFF
TRBJ2-2,TRBV29-1,TRBD2,-,TGCAGCGTTCCTAGCGGGACCAGGGGCGGGGAGCTGTTTTTT,CSVPSGTRGGELFF
TRBJ2-7,TRBV14,-,-,TGTGCCAGCAGTTTCCGCCATGGTTACTACGAGCAGTACTTC,CASSFRHGYYEQYF
TRBJ1-2,TRBV28,TRBD1,few,TGTGCCAGCTCAACAGGGGACTATGGCTACACCTTC,CASSTGDYGYTF
TRBJ1-2,TRBV24-1,-,-,TGTGCCACCAGTGAGGTCGAGAACTATGGCTACACCTTC,CATSEVENYGYTF
TRBJ2-1,TRBV12-3/TRBV12-4,-,many,TGTGCCAGCAGCCTCGGGCGATCAGCGGAGCAGTTCTTC,CASSLGRSAEQFF
TRBJ1-1,TRBV11-3,-,many,TGTGCCAGCAGCTTACTGCCCGGGACGAACACTGAAGCTTTCTTT,CASSLLPGTNTEAFF
TRBJ2-1,TRBV18,TRBD1,-,TGTGCCAGCTCACTCCGGGACAGGGGGCGTAATGAGCAGTTCTTC,CASSLRDRGRNEQFF
TRBJ1-3,TRBV7-9,-,-,TGTGCCAGCAGCTTGGTGGGCAGCGCTGGAAACACCATATATTTT,CASSLVGSAGNTIYF
TRBJ2-7,TRBV7-8,-,few,TGTGCCAGCAGTGTAGTCGGGCAGGAGGGTATATTC,CASSVVGQEGIF
TRBJ2-6,TRBV6-1,-,-,TGTGCCAGCAGGACGGAAGGGGCATCTGGGGCCAACGTCCTGACTTTC,CASRTEGASGANVLTF
TRBJ2-5,TRBV2,-,many,TGTGCCACCCGAGGACTCCCCCAAGAGACCCAGTACTTC,CATRGLPQETQYF
TRBJ2-7,TRBV27,-,-,TGTGCCAGCAGTTTTGCGGGGCCTTCCTACGAGCAGTACTTC,CASSFAGPSYEQYF
TRBJ2-7,TRBV29-1,-,-,TGCAGCGTTCACAGGGATAACGAGCAGTACTTC,CSVHRDNEQYF
TRBJ2-1,TRBV19,TRBD2,many,TGTGCCAGTATACCCCCCCTAGCGGGAGGGCCAAATGAGCAGTTCTTC,CASIPPLAGGPNEQFF
TRBJ2-5,TRBV7-9,-,few,TGTGCCACCACAGCTTATATGCAAGAAGAGACCCAGTACTTC,CATTAYMQEETQYF
TRBJ1-1,TRBV28,-,many,TGTGCCAGCAGTTTTTGGGGGGGAGGTGGAATGAACACTGAAGCTTTCTTT,CASSFWGGGGMNTEAFF
TRBJ1-3,TRBV5-1,-,-,TGCGCCAGCAGCTCCCCCTCCGGACCTGGAAACACCATATATTTT,CASSSPSGPGNTIYF
TRBJ2-2,TRBV12-3/TRBV12-4,-,many,TGTGCCAGCAGTCCGATCGCGCCGGGGGTTGCCGGGGAGCTGTTTTTT,CASSPIAPGVAGELFF
TRBJ2-5,TRBV20-1,TRBD2,many,TGCAGTGCTAGAGATCGGGGGGGACTGTTGGCGGAGACCCAGTACTTC,CSARDRGGLLAETQYF
TRBJ1-5,TRBV15,-,few,TGTGCCACCGGGCGGGAATTAAGCAATCAGCCCCAGCATTTT,CATGRELSNQPQHF
TRBJ1-6,TRBV19,-,-,TGTGCCAGTACCGGTCGGGGGGGCACAGGGTTCCTTTCACCCCTCCACTTT,CASTGRGGTGFLSPLHF
TRBJ1-2,TRBV24-1,-,few,TGTGCCACCAGTCCTCGGGGGGGGCAGACCTATGGCTACACCTTC,CATSPRGGQTYGYTF
TRBJ1-5,TRBV28,-,many,TGTGCCAGCAGTTGGGCAGGGGCGAGCAATCAGCCCCAGCATTTT,CASSWAGASNQPQHF
TRBJ2-5,TRBV4-1,-,few,TGCGCCAGCAGCCGAGAGGGACGGAGGGGGGCCCAGTACTTC,CASSREGRRGAQYF
TRBJ1-5,TRBV4-1,-,-,TGCGCCAGCAGCCAAGACCCTCGCTCCGGGCAGCCCCAGCATTTT,CASSQDPRSGQPQHF
TRBJ2-5,TRBV7-9,-,many,TGTGCCAGCAGCCCGACTAGAGGGGAGACCCAGTACTTC,CASSPTRGETQYF
TRBJ1-2,TRBV14,-,-,TGTGCCAGCAGCCAAAGGGGTATCTATGGCTACACCTTC,CASSQRGIYGYTF
TRBJ2-7,TRBV11-2,-,many,TGTGCCAGCAGTAGAGGGGTTAGGGGTTTCAACGAGCAGTACTTC,CASSRGVRGFNEQYF
TRBJ2-1,TRBV7-9,-,few,TGTGCCAGCAGCTTTCGAGGGCAGGCGCCATCCGGGAGATACAATGAGCAGTTCTTC,CASSFRGQAPSGRYNEQFF
TRBJ2-1,TRBV29-1,-,many,TGCAGCGTCCCGGGTCTTAGCGTAGGCTCCTACAATGAGCAGTTCTTC,CSVPGLSVGSYNEQFF
TRBJ2-3,TRBV3-1,TRBD2,many,TGTGCCAGCAGCGTGGGTAGGGAGGGGAGGAGCACAGATACGCAGTATTTT,CASSVGREGRSTDTQYF
TRBJ2-2,TRBV3-1,-,many,TGTGCCAGCAGCCAACGAGAGGGACGGCTGTTTTTT,CASSQREGRLFF
TRBJ1-1,TRBV27,-,many,TGTGCCAGCAGCCTCGTGCCTTTGAACACTGAAGCTTTCTTT,CASSLVPLNTEAFF
TRBJ2-7,TRBV20-1,TRBD2,few,TGCAGTGCTCGTAGGACTAGCGGAAGGTACGAGCAGTACTTC,CSARRTSGRYEQYF
TRBJ2-1,TRBV11-2,-,many,TGTGCCAGCAGCTTAGAGGCACTGCGGGCCGACAATGAGCAGTTCTTC,CASSLEALRADNEQFF
TRBJ1-5,TRBV12-3/TRBV12-4,TRBD1,many,TGTGCCAGCAGTTTATCAGGGGGCACTCAGCCCCAGCATTTT,CASSLSGGTQPQHF
TRBJ1-3,TRBV7-2,-,-,TGTGCCAGCAGCTTCGCGGGTTACTCCATATATTTT,CASSFAGYSIYF
TRBJ2-1,TRBV12-5,-,many,TGTGCTAGTGGTTTGACTTTTGATGAGCAGTTCTTC,CASGLTFDEQFF
TRBJ2-7,TRBV5-1,-,-,TGCGCCAGCAGCTTGGAGGGGATTTCCTACGAGCAGTACTTC,CASSLEGISYEQYF
TRBJ2-7,TRBV12-3/TRBV12-4,TRBD1,-,TGTGCCAGCAGTCCACGCCGACAGGGGCCAGCATCCTACGAGCAGTACTTC,CASSPRRQGPASYEQYF
TRBJ2-1,TRBV24-1,-,-,TGTGCCACCAGTGACCTCGGCGGGGTCTCCTACAATGAGCAGTTCTTC,CATSDLGGVSYNEQFF